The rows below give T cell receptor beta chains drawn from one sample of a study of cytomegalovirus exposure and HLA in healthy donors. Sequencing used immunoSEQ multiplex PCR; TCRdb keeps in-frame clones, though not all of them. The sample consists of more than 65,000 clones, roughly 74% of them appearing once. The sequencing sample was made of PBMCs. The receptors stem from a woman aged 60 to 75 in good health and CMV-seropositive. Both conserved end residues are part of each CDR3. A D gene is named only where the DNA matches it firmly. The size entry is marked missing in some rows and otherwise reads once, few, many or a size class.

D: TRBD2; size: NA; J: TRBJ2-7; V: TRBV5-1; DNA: TGCGCCAGCAGCTTGGAGGCTAGCGGGAGTGGATCCTACGAGCAGTACTTC; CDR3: CASSLEASGSGSYEQYF
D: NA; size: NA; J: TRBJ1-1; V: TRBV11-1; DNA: TGTGCCAGCAGTTTCCGAGGGTGGAACACTGAAGCTTTCTTT; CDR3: CASSFRGWNTEAFF
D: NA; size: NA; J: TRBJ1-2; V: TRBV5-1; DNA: TGCGCCAGCAGCTTGGATCGGGCTAACTATGGCTACACCTTC; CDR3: CASSLDRANYGYTF
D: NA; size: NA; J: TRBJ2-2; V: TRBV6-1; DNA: TGTGCCAGCAGTTGGACAGCGATTACCGGGGAGCTGTTTTTT; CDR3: CASSWTAITGELFF
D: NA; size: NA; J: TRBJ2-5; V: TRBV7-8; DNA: TGTGCCAGCAGCTTACTAGAGACGGGAGAGACCCAGTACTTC; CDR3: CASSLLETGETQYF
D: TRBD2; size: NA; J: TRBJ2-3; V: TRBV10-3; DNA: TGTGCCACGCTGACTAGCGGCACAGATACGCAGTATTTT; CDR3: CATLTSGTDTQYF
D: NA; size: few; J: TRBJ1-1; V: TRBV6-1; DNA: TGTGCCAGCTTAATGAACACTGAAGCTTTCTTT; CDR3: CASLMNTEAFF
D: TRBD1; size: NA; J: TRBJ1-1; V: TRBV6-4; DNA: TGTGCCAGCAGTGTAGTCAGGGGGTCGGCTGAAGCTTTCTTT; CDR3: CASSVVRGSAEAFF
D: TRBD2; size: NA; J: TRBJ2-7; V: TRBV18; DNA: TGTGCCAGCTCACCGAAACCGGGACTAGCGGGAGGATTGTACGAGCAGTACTTC; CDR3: CASSPKPGLAGGLYEQYF
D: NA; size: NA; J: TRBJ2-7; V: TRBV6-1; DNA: TGTGCCAGCAGTGACCCTTGGACAGCCTACGAGCAGTACTTC; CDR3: CASSDPWTAYEQYF
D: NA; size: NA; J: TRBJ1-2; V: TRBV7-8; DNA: TGTGCCAGCAGCTTAGCCGGAGGGATAGGCTACACCTTC; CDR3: CASSLAGGIGYTF
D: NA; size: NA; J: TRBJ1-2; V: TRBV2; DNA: TGTGCCAGCAGTGAAGAGGGGACTGGGGGGTATGGCTACACCTTC; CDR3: CASSEEGTGGYGYTF
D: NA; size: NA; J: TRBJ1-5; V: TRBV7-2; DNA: TGTGCCAGCAGCTTAGGGGACATCAGGAGTCAGCCCCAGCATTTT; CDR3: CASSLGDIRSQPQHF
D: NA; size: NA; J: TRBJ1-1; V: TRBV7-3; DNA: TGTGCCAGCAGCTTGGGACACGCGAACACTGAAGCTTTCTTT; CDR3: CASSLGHANTEAFF
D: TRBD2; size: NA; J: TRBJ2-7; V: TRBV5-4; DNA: TGTGCCAGCAGCCCAGGGGGACTAGCGTCCTACGAGCAGTACTTC; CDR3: CASSPGGLASYEQYF
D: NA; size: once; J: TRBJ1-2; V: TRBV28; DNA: TGTGCCAGCAGCCCCAGTTCTAACTATGGCTACACCTTC; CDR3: CASSPSSNYGYTF
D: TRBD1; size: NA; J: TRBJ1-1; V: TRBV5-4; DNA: TGTGCCAGCAGCTACGTTGGACAGGAGGTAGCGCAAGCTTTCTTT; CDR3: CASSYVGQEVAQAFF
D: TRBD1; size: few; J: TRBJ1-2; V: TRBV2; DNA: TGTGCCAGCAGCCGGGACAGCTTTAACTATGGCTACACCTTC; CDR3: CASSRDSFNYGYTF
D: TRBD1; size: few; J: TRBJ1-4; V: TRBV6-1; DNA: TGTGCCAGCAGAGGACAGGGGGCCCCTAATGAAAAACTGTTTTTT; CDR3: CASRGQGAPNEKLFF
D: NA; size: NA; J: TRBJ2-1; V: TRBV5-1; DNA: TGCGCCAGCAGCCTGTACAATGAGCAGTTCTTC; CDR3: CASSLYNEQFF
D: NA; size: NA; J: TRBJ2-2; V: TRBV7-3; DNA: TGTGCCAGCAGCGGACTCGGGGCCGGGGAGCTGTTTTTT; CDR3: CASSGLGAGELFF
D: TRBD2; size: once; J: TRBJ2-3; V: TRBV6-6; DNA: TGTGCCAGCAGTCTTGGGTCTCGGGGGGGCCGAGATACGCAGTATTTT; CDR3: CASSLGSRGGRDTQYF
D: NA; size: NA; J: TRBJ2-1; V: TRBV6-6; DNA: TGTGCCAGCAGTTACCCGCCCTGGCTAGCTCACAATGAGCAGTTCTTC; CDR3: CASSYPPWLAHNEQFF
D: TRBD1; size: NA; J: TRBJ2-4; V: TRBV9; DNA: TGTGCCAGCAGCCTATCGACAGGGAAAAACATTCAGTACTTC; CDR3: CASSLSTGKNIQYF
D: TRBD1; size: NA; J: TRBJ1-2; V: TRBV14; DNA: TGTGCCAGCAGCATACAGGGGCAAACGGGCTACACCTTC; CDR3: CASSIQGQTGYTF
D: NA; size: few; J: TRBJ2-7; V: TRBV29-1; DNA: TGCAGCGCCCGAGGGGGGGGAATCTACTCCTACGAGCAGTACTTC; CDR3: CSARGGGIYSYEQYF
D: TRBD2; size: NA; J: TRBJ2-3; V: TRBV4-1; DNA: TGCGCCAGCAGCCAAGGATTCAGCGGGAGGGCCGCAGATACGCAGTATTTT; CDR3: CASSQGFSGRAADTQYF
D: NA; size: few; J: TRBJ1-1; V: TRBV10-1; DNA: TGCGCCAGCAGTGATGCGGGAAACACTGAAGCTTTCTTT; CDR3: CASSDAGNTEAFF
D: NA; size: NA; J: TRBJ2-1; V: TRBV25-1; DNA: TGTGCCAGCAGTGATACGCGGGGAAGCTCCTACAATGAGCAGTTCTTC; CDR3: CASSDTRGSSYNEQFF
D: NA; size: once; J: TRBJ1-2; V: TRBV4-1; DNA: TGCGCCAGCAGCCAAGTGTACAGCCGAAACTATGGCTACACCTTC; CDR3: CASSQVYSRNYGYTF
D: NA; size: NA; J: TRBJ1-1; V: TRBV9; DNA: TGTGCCAGCAGCGTAGGGGGAGGGACCGGCACTGAAGCTTTCTTT; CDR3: CASSVGGGTGTEAFF
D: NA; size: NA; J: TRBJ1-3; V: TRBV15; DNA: TGTGCCACCAGCGTAACGCAGGGCGCTGGAAACACCATATATTTT; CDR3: CATSVTQGAGNTIYF
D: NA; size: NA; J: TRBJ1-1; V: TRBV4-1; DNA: TGCGCCAGCAGCCAACTGACAGGTTGGGGCACTGAAGCTTTCTTT; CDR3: CASSQLTGWGTEAFF
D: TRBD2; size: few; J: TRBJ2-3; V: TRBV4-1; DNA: TGCGCCAGCAGCCAAGATGTCGTATCCGGCGGGAGGTTCGATACGCAGTATTTT; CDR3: CASSQDVVSGGRFDTQYF
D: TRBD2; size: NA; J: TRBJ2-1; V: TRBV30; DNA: TGTGCCTGGAGGAGAGCGGGACCCCCCTCCTACAATGAGCAGTTCTTC; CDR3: CAWRRAGPPSYNEQFF
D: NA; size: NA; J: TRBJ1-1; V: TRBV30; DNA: TGTGCCTGGGCCCGAGGGCTGGACACTGAAGCTTTCTTT; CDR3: CAWARGLDTEAFF
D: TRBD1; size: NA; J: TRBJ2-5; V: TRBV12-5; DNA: TGTGCTAGTGGTCAAGGACAGGGGGCAGAGACCCAGTACTTC; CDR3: CASGQGQGAETQYF
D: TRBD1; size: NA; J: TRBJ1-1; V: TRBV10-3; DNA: TGTGCCATCAGTGATAGGGACAGGGGGCGAAACGCTTTCTTT; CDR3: CAISDRDRGRNAFF
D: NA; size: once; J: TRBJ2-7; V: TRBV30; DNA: TGTGCCTGGAGTGGCAGAACCTACGAGCAGTACTTC; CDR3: CAWSGRTYEQYF